The sequence of this T cell receptor beta chain was determined in a study of cytomegalovirus exposure and HLA in healthy donors. Study findings and constraints: The authors listed 150 or so TCR beta chains as cytomegalovirus-associated. For most TCR beta V segments, an earlier analysis put the productive rate at about 90% or about 30% of the time.

The V gene's germline CDR1 is SGHDT and CDR2 YYEEEE. This CDR3 spans 14 amino acids. V trimming: 6 bases; J trimming: 4 bases; junction bases outside the gene matches: 8. This clone showed up just once. Its cognate antigen is unknown. PCR involved 60 Vbeta and 13 Jbeta primers. Per the authors' pipeline: In a later analysis, the count reached 76 million or so unique TCR beta chains, with about 10 million shared. Clones were sequenced by immunoSEQ multiplex PCR, and TCRdb holds only the in-frame ones, with some missing. V, J and clone size are taken as reported in that table, and D and trimming were inferred from the DNA itself. The repertoire holds some 140,000 clones, around 75% seen once, with roughly 3% in the top ten.

The source is a man aged 25 to 40 in good health and CMV-seronegative. This sequence joins TRBV5-6 and TRBJ2-5; TRBD1 matches 8 bases. The sample consisted of PBMCs. CDR3 loop: CASNSRGLGETQYF. CDR3 DNA: TGTGCCAGCAATTCCAGGGGGCTCGGAGAGACCCAGTACTTC.